Listed here are 21 T cell receptor beta chains from one sample, sequenced in a study of shared clonotypes between healthy human individuals. Positively selected for CCR7, the CD45RO-negative cells used as naive CD8 cells excluded terminally differentiated effector memory CD45RA+ cells. Assay: immunoSEQ multiplex PCR; the TCRdb copy retains only in-frame clones and omits some. The sample consists of 700,000 to 950,000 clones, 96% of them appearing once. The specimen was naive CD8+ T cells sorted from blood. Source of these receptors: a man aged 25-40 years in good health.

The gene calls are TRBV20-1 and TRBJ1-2, with D unclear. Germline loops: CDR1 DFQATT, CDR2 SNEGSKA (reference sequence). The V gene lost 0 bases and the J gene lost 8 bases, with 7 bases spanning the gap. CDR3 length: 11 amino acids. The CDR3 here is CSARDYGGYTF. The CDR3 DNA reads as TGCAGTGCTAGAGATTATGGAGGCTACACCTTC.

V is TRBV5-6 and J is TRBJ2-1; 7 nucleotides line up with TRBD2. CDR1 is SGHDT and CDR2 is YYEEEE in the germline V gene. There are 14 residues in the CDR3. Losses at the gene ends were 4 bases for V and 6 bases for J; bases not matched to a gene: 7. The CDR3 loop is CASSPLPSGNEQFF. As DNA, the CDR3 is TGTGCCAGCAGCCCCCTCCCTAGCGGCAATGAGCAGTTCTTC.

The chain combines TRBV27 with TRBJ2-3; 13 bases match TRBD2. This CDR3 contains 16 residues. The germline V gene encodes CDR1 MNHEY and CDR2 SMNVEV (reference sequence). J lost 3 bases, V lost 5 bases, and 5 bases had no gene match. CDR3 loop: CASSTRTSGRTDTQYF. As DNA, the CDR3 is TGTGCCAGCAGTACCCGGACTAGCGGGAGAACAGATACGCAGTATTTT.

The rearrangement joins TRBV9 to TRBJ2-1, with 9 bases aligning to TRBD1. V was clipped by 0 bases and J by 7 bases; unmatched bases: 8. The CDR3 consists of 16 residues. Germline values: CDR1 SGDLS, CDR2 YYNGEE. CDR3 sequence (DNA): TGTGCCAGCAGCGTAGGTGGCAACAGGGGGCTAAATGAGCAGTTCTTC. Its translation is CASSVGGNRGLNEQFF.

The chain combines TRBV7-9 with TRBJ2-3, with TRBD1 as a possible D gene (6 bases). Trimming removed 4 bases from V and 2 bases from J, with 13 bases in between. The germline V gene encodes CDR1 SEHNR and CDR2 FQNEAQ (reference sequence). The CDR3 runs to 15 residues. The CDR3 here is CASSSRQAVTDTQYF. The CDR3 bases are TGTGCCAGCAGCTCACGACAGGCTGTCACAGATACGCAGTATTTT.

This clone was observed once. The chain joins TRBV9 to TRBJ2-3; D might be TRBD2 (5 bases). The germline CDR1 and CDR2 sequences are SGDLS and YYNGEE. Trimming removed 4 bases at V and 6 bases at J, with 24 bases between. This CDR3 has 17 residues. The CDR3 coding sequence is TGTGCCAGCAGCCCGTACGTCGGGCATTTGCCGGGGGATACGCAGTATTTT. Residues: CASSPYVGHLPGDTQYF.

This chain uses TRBV7-9 with TRBJ1-2; no clear D gene. Trimming removed 6 bases from V and 0 bases from J, with 8 bases in between. The CDR3 is 13 amino acids. Germline lookup yields CDR1 SEHNR and CDR2 FQNEAQ (reference sequence). The CDR3 nucleotides read TGTGCCAGCAGGGACGGATCTAACTATGGCTACACCTTC. Amino acids: CASRDGSNYGYTF. Together with reference TRBV7-9 and TRBJ1-2, the CDR3 gives the full variable domain: DTGVSQNPRHKITKRGQNVTFRCDPISEHNRLYWYRQTLGQGPEFLTYFQNEAQLEKSRLLSDRFSAERPKGSFSTLEIQRTEQGDSAMYLCASRDGSNYGYTFGSGTRLTVV.

This CDR3 reads CASSQRTARETQYF. The CDR3 DNA reads as TGTGCCAGCAGTCAGAGGACGGCCCGGGAGACCCAGTACTTC. This rearrangement joins TRBV6-5 to TRBJ2-5; D uncertain. V lost 5 bases to trimming and J lost 5 bases, with 15 bases between them. The CDR3 loop spans 14 amino acids. Per the germline V gene, CDR1 is MNHEY and CDR2 is SVGAGI.

The genes are TRBV28 and TRBJ2-1; a possible D gene is TRBD1 (6 bases). V lost 4 bases and J lost 7, with 14 bases in between. The CDR3 loop spans 14 amino acids. In germline, CDR1 is MDHEN, CDR2 SYDVKM. As DNA, the CDR3 is TGTGCCAGCAGTTCCCTGGACAGATTGAATGAGCAGTTCTTC. It codes for CASSSLDRLNEQFF. Looking up the rest from reference TRBV28 and TRBJ2-1 gives the full variable domain: DVKVTQSSRYLVKRTGEKVFLECVQDMDHENMFWYRQDPGLGLRLIYFSYDVKMKEKGDIPEGYSVSREKKERFSLILESASTNQTSMYLCASSSLDRLNEQFFGPGTRLTVL.

The chain links TRBV4-1 to TRBJ2-1, with 10 positions matching TRBD2. Germline V gene sequence: CDR1 MGHRA, CDR2 YSYEKL. Germline trimming cut 4 bases from V and 2 bases from J; bases unmatched to any gene: 11. This CDR3 has 18 amino acids. The CDR3 protein is CASSRQIIAGGAYNEQFF. CDR3 sequence (DNA): TGCGCCAGCAGCCGCCAGATTATAGCGGGAGGCGCCTACAATGAGCAGTTCTTC.

The CDR3 sequence: CASSLDGGLGEGTRSYEQYF. CDR3 nucleotides: TGTGCCAGCAGCTTAGATGGGGGTCTTGGAGAGGGAACCCGATCCTACGAGCAGTACTTC. The V and J genes are TRBV11-3 and TRBJ2-7, with D tentatively TRBD1 or TRBD2 (5 bases each). Germline values: CDR1 SGHNT, CDR2 YENEEA. Trimming removed 0 bases from V and 1 base from J, with 25 bases in between. The length of the CDR3 is 20 residues.

V usage is TRBV27 and J usage is TRBJ1-4, with D perhaps matching TRBD1 (5 bases). Trimming cost V 3 bases and J 6 bases, with 11 bases left between them. Germline values: CDR1 MNHEY, CDR2 SMNVEV (reference sequence). The CDR3 runs to 14 residues. CDR3 bases: TGTGCCAGCAGTTTGCAGGGTCCGGATGAAAAACTGTTTTTT. This sequence encodes CASSLQGPDEKLFF.

The chain recombines TRBV4-1 with TRBJ2-5; 9 positions match TRBD1. Germline V gives CDR1 MGHRA, CDR2 YSYEKL. The CDR3 consists of 14 residues. The ends lost 6 bases at V and 5 bases at J; junction bases unmatched: 7. CDR3 DNA: TGCGCCAGCAGGGGGACAGGGTGGTCCGAGACCCAGTACTTC. This gives the protein CASRGTGWSETQYF.

The chain joins TRBV6-1 to TRBJ1-5, with D perhaps matching TRBD1 (6 bases). The CDR3 length is 15 residues. V was pared by 6 bases and J by 0 bases, with 12 bases between. Germline-derived CDR1 and CDR2 are MNHNS and SASEGT. This CDR3 is CASRGDIYSNQPQHF. The CDR3 DNA follows: TGTGCCAGCAGGGGGGACATTTATAGCAATCAGCCCCAGCATTTT.

The gene calls are TRBV7-9 and TRBJ2-3; maybe TRBD1 (5 bases). Trimming removed 5 bases from V and 4 bases from J, with 16 bases in between. Germline V CDR1 and CDR2: SEHNR, FQNEAQ (reference sequence). CDR3 length: 15 residues. CDR3 in DNA: TGTGCCAGCAGCCCTTCGGCAGGGCCCGCAGATACGCAGTATTTT. It encodes CASSPSAGPADTQYF.

The rearrangement joins TRBV4-1 to TRBJ2-3; 10 bases map to TRBD2. J gave up 1 base and V 0 bases, and 7 bases lay outside the gene matches. The CDR3 is made up of 18 amino acids. The germline gives CDR1 MGHRA, CDR2 YSYEKL. The CDR3: CASSQDATGTSGTDTQYF. CDR3 DNA: TGCGCCAGCAGCCAAGATGCCACCGGGACTAGCGGCACAGATACGCAGTATTTT.

This clone showed up just once. The chain couples TRBV9 to TRBJ2-1; D remains unclear. V was cut by 3 bases and J by 0 bases, with 25 bases left in between. The CDR3 has 20 amino acids. Germline values: CDR1 SGDLS, CDR2 YYNGEE. CDR3 amino acids: CASSDPKIAARWSSYNEQFF. CDR3 DNA: TGTGCCAGCAGCGACCCGAAGATAGCAGCCCGATGGAGCTCCTACAATGAGCAGTTCTTC.

This chain connects TRBV25-1 to TRBJ1-2; a possible D gene is TRBD1 (5 bases). CDR1 is MGHDK, CDR2 SYGVNS, per germline. V lost 5 bases, J lost 7 bases, and 17 bases lay in between. This CDR3 contains 14 residues. The DNA of the CDR3 is TGTGCCAGCAGTATAGGACTAGGGGACGGTGGCTACACCTTC. Its protein is CASSIGLGDGGYTF.

The chain links TRBV6-5 to TRBJ1-1; D gene ambiguous. V was pared by 7 bases and J by 2 bases, with 5 bases between. Germline loops: CDR1 MNHEY, CDR2 SVGAGI. The CDR3 extends over 11 amino acids. This chain's CDR3 is CASTTNTEAFF. The CDR3 nucleotides read TGTGCCAGCACCACAAACACTGAAGCTTTCTTT.

The chain joins TRBV5-4 to TRBJ2-2, with D unclear. CDR1 is SGHNT, CDR2 YYREEE, per germline (reference sequence). There are 14 residues in the CDR3. The germline V and J ends were trimmed by 4 bases and 1 base, with 8 bases remaining between them. The CDR3 reads CASSVIENTGELFF. CDR3 DNA: TGTGCCAGCAGCGTAATAGAGAACACCGGGGAGCTGTTTTTT.

This rearrangement joins TRBV5-1 to TRBJ2-7, with D perhaps TRBD1 (6 bases). CDR1 SGHRS and CDR2 YFSETQ come from the germline V gene. The V end lost 0 bases, the J end lost 2 bases, and 15 bases lay between the germline ends. The CDR3 contains 16 residues. CDR3 protein: CASSLGQGLSTYEQYF. The CDR3 DNA follows: TGCGCCAGCAGCTTGGGTCAGGGGCTTAGTACCTACGAGCAGTACTTC.